These 24 T cell receptor beta chains were sequenced from one sample in a study of cytomegalovirus exposure and HLA in healthy donors. Primers: 60 Vbeta forward and 13 Jbeta reverse. Method: immunoSEQ multiplex PCR; TCRdb's copy keeps in-frame clones and lacks some. The repertoire has 200,000 to 250,000 clones, approximately 82% of them found once; the top ten carry roughly 0.62%. Material for sequencing was PBMCs. Receptors originate from a man aged 18-30 years in good health and CMV-seronegative.

The chain uses TRBV14 and TRBJ2-4; 7 bases map to TRBD1. CDR1 is SGHDN, CDR2 FVKESK, per germline. The CDR3 extends over 14 amino acids. With 5 bases clipped from V and 10 bases from J, the junction kept 11 bases outside the gene matches. This CDR3 reads CASSLSGQSLIQYF. CDR3 DNA: TGTGCCAGCAGCTTATCGGGACAGTCATTAATTCAGTACTTC.

The gene calls are TRBV6-5 and TRBJ2-1, with D unclear. The CDR3 has 14 residues. The germline gives CDR1 MNHEY, CDR2 SVGAGI. Between the trimmed V and J ends, which lost 5 bases and 7 bases, there was a span of 15 bases. The DNA of the CDR3 is TGTGCCAGCAGTATGGATGGGCCGATGAATGAGCAGTTCTTC. Protein: CASSMDGPMNEQFF.

The J gene is TRBJ2-7, the V gene TRBV5-8; D is uncertain. Trimming pared 1 base from V and 0 bases from J, leaving 8 bases between. The CDR3 runs 14 residues. The germline gives CDR1 SGHTS, CDR2 YDEGEE. The CDR3 coding sequence is TGTGCCAGCAGCTTGTACATAACCTCCTACGAGCAGTACTTC. This gives the protein CASSLYITSYEQYF.

V usage is TRBV18 and J usage is TRBJ2-2; 12 bases match TRBD1. The CDR3 spans 16 residues. Germline trimming cut 1 base from V and 6 bases from J; bases unmatched to any gene: 3. From germline, CDR1 is KGHSH and CDR2 LQKENI. CDR3 protein: CASSPRDRGLPGELFF. In nucleotides, the CDR3 is TGTGCCAGCTCACCACGGGACAGGGGGCTGCCCGGGGAGCTGTTTTTT.

V usage is TRBV30 and J usage is TRBJ2-1; 9 positions agree with TRBD1. Germline V gene data show CDR1 as GTSNPN and CDR2 as SVGIG (reference sequence). V trimming: 5 bases; J trimming: 12 bases; junction bases outside the gene matches: 11. CDR3 length: 13 residues. This CDR3 reads CAWGLDRGRVQFF. In DNA form, the CDR3 reads TGTGCCTGGGGCCTGGACAGGGGACGGGTGCAGTTCTTC.

The chain is built from TRBV7-3 and TRBJ2-2; TRBD1 agrees at 7 bases. The CDR3 runs 16 residues. J lost 4 bases, V lost 0 bases, and 5 bases had no gene match. Germline V gives CDR1 SGHTA, CDR2 FQGTGA. The CDR3 sequence: CASSLTSDRVTGELFF. As DNA, the CDR3 is TGTGCCAGCAGCTTAACATCTGACAGGGTCACCGGGGAGCTGTTTTTT.

The rearrangement uses TRBV4-1 and TRBJ2-7; 7 nucleotides match TRBD1. Germline V gene data show CDR1 as MGHRA and CDR2 as YSYEKL. The CDR3 is made up of 15 amino acids. The V segment lost 0 bases and the J segment 4 bases; nucleotides outside the gene matches: 6. DNA of the CDR3: TGCGCCAGCAGCCAAGATCGAGGCAGGGGGTACGAGCAGTACTTC. This gives the protein CASSQDRGRGYEQYF.

The rearrangement uses TRBV25-1 and TRBJ2-4, with a weak D call TRBD2 (5 bases). The ends were cut back, 4 bases at V and 8 bases at J, with 15 bases in the middle. Germline values: CDR1 MGHDK, CDR2 SYGVNS. The CDR3 has 14 amino acids. DNA for the CDR3: TGTGCCAGCAGTGGATCACATGCGGGCCACATTCAGTACTTC. Translation: CASSGSHAGHIQYF.

This clone was seen only a few times. This chain links TRBV4-2 with TRBJ2-7; 10 bases line up with TRBD2. The CDR3 sequence is 15 residues long. Trimming at V came to 1 base and at J to 4 bases, leaving 4 bases not matched to a gene. Per germline, CDR1 LGHNA and CDR2 YNFKEQ. The DNA of the CDR3 is TGTGCCAGCAGCCAAGGGCCTAGCGGGAGTTACGAGCAGTACTTC. Residues: CASSQGPSGSYEQYF.

The chain joins TRBV30 to TRBJ2-5; the match to TRBD1 covers 9 bases. This CDR3 has 14 amino acids. Germline V CDR1 and CDR2: GTSNPN, SVGIG (reference sequence). Trimming removed 2 bases from V and 5 bases from J; junction bases left unmatched: 6. DNA for the CDR3: TGTGCCTGGAGTAAAACAGGGGGCTGGGAGACCCAGTACTTC. Amino acids: CAWSKTGGWETQYF.

The gene calls are TRBV7-2 and TRBJ2-2; D unresolved. With 5 bases removed from V and 3 bases from J, the gap between germline ends came to 4 bases. The CDR3 covers 12 residues. Germline values: CDR1 SGHTA, CDR2 FQGNSA. The CDR3 sequence is CASSPDTGELFF. The CDR3 nucleotides are TGTGCCAGCAGCCCGGACACCGGGGAGCTGTTTTTT.

The chain couples TRBV27 to TRBJ1-5; D may be TRBD1 (5 bases). CDR1 MNHEY and CDR2 SMNVEV come from the germline V gene (reference sequence). This CDR3 contains 14 residues. The V end lost 5 bases, the J end lost 2 bases, and 10 bases lay between the germline ends. CDR3 loop: CASSPGGGNQPQHF. DNA of the CDR3: TGTGCCAGCAGTCCCGGGGGGGGCAATCAGCCCCAGCATTTT.

The V call is TRBV28, the J call TRBJ1-1; unclear D gene. The length of the CDR3 is 14 residues. V lost 10 bases to trimming and J lost 1 base, with 16 bases between them. Germline V gene sequence: CDR1 MDHEN, CDR2 SYDVKM. CDR3 coding DNA: TGTGCCACGTTGGGTGTTTGGAGGAACACTGAAGCTTTCTTT. Amino acids: CATLGVWRNTEAFF. Looking up the rest from reference TRBV28 and TRBJ1-1 gives the full variable domain: DVKVTQSSRYLVKRTGEKVFLECVQDMDHENMFWYRQDPGLGLRLIYFSYDVKMKEKGDIPEGYSVSREKKERFSLILESASTNQTSMYLCATLGVWRNTEAFFGQGTRLTVV.

This chain uses TRBV25-1 with TRBJ1-1; 9 bases align to TRBD1. The CDR3 has 15 amino acids. After removal of 5 bases from V and 5 bases from J, the junction contained 9 bases not matched to a gene. CDR1 MGHDK and CDR2 SYGVNS come from the germline V gene. CDR3 sequence: CASSYRATGGTEAFF. DNA of the CDR3: TGTGCCAGCAGTTATAGGGCGACAGGGGGGACTGAAGCTTTCTTT.

The chain employs TRBV9 and TRBJ2-4, with D maybe TRBD1 (5 bases). The CDR3 loop spans 13 amino acids. V lost 0 bases and J lost 15, with 16 bases in between. Germline assignment: CDR1 SGDLS and CDR2 YYNGEE. The CDR3 here is CASSVDGHSSMYF. Written as DNA, the CDR3 is TGTGCCAGCAGCGTAGATGGACACTCGAGTATGTACTTC.

V is TRBV28 and J is TRBJ2-7, with TRBD1 matching 7 bases. CDR3 size: 16 residues. With V trimmed by 3 bases and J by 1 base, 9 bases remained unmatched. Germline CDR1 MDHEN, CDR2 SYDVKM. The DNA of the CDR3 is TGTGCCAGCAGTTTCATAAACCCGGGACAGTCCTACGAGCAGTACTTC. It yields the protein CASSFINPGQSYEQYF.

This rearrangement joins TRBV7-2 to TRBJ2-1; tentative D call: TRBD1 (6 bases). The CDR3 runs to 15 residues. From germline, CDR1 is SGHTA and CDR2 FQGNSA. Trimming removed 6 bases at V and 5 bases at J, with 17 bases between. CDR3 loop: CASSRTGYLDNEQFF. As DNA, the CDR3 is TGTGCCAGCAGTCGAACAGGGTATCTTGACAATGAGCAGTTCTTC.

This clone was seen just once. V gene TRBV28 combines with J gene TRBJ2-2, with a tentative D call TRBD2 (5 bases). In germline, CDR1 is MDHEN, CDR2 SYDVKM. Trimming removed 5 bases from V and 7 bases from J, with 20 bases in between. The CDR3 contains 16 residues. CDR3 amino acids: CASSGRTAQVVGELFF. The DNA of the CDR3 is TGTGCCAGCAGTGGTAGGACTGCTCAGGTCGTCGGGGAGCTGTTTTTT.

The V gene is TRBV6-5, the J gene TRBJ2-5; 9 bases map to TRBD2. The DNA end lines up better with TRBJ2-7; the J call may be wrong. The germline CDR1 and CDR2 sequences are MNHEY and SVGAGI. CDR3 length: 15 amino acids. The CDR3 DNA sequence: TGTGCCAGCAGTTACAGTGGGTCTAGCGGGGACGAGCAGTACTTC. Amino acid sequence: CASSYSGSSGDEQYF.

This rearrangement joins TRBV19 to TRBJ2-1; TRBD1 is a possible D gene (5 bases). The germline gives CDR1 LNHDA, CDR2 SQIVND (reference sequence). There are 14 residues in the CDR3. V was shortened by 1 base and J by 6 bases, with 10 bases between the two germline ends. The CDR3 bases are TGTGCCAGTAGTATAGCCCAGGGCAGCAATGAGCAGTTCTTC. The encoded protein is CASSIAQGSNEQFF.

The chain carries TRBV29-1 and TRBJ2-5, with TRBD1 as a possible D gene (6 bases). V was clipped by 5 bases and J by 1 base, with 26 bases between them. The CDR3 runs to 18 residues. CDR1 is SQVTM and CDR2 is ANQGSEA in the germline V gene. The CDR3 DNA reads as TGCAGCGTTTTACCCGGACAGCCAAACTCGTTGATCCAAGAGACCCAGTACTTC. This translates into CSVLPGQPNSLIQETQYF. The whole variable domain, remainder taken from reference TRBV29-1 and TRBJ2-5, is SAVISQKPSRDICQRGTSLTIQCQVDSQVTMMFWYRQQPGQSLTLIATANQGSEATYESGFVIDKFPISRPNLTFSTLTVSNMSPEDSSIYLCSVLPGQPNSLIQETQYFGPGTRLLVL.

The gene calls are TRBV30 and TRBJ2-1; 7 nucleotides line up with TRBD2. The CDR3 totals 14 residues. Germline trimming cut 4 bases from V and 0 bases from J; bases unmatched to any gene: 3. Germline V gene lookup returns CDR1 GTSNPN and CDR2 SVGIG (reference sequence). The CDR3: CAWTSGSSYNEQFF. As DNA, the CDR3 is TGTGCCTGGACTAGCGGAAGCTCCTACAATGAGCAGTTCTTC.

This clone was counted once. The gene calls are TRBV7-8 and TRBJ1-3; 10 bases align to TRBD1. CDR3 length: 17 amino acids. V shed 5 bases, J shed 0 bases, and the junction held 7 bases outside the gene matches. Germline loops: CDR1 SGHVS, CDR2 FQNEAQ. The CDR3 sequence: CASSQTGQGLSGNTIYF. CDR3 DNA: TGTGCCAGCAGCCAAACGGGACAGGGGCTCTCTGGAAACACCATATATTTT.

This sequence joins TRBV2 and TRBJ2-7; a possible D gene is TRBD2 (5 bases). The CDR3 spans 15 residues. From germline, CDR1 is SNHLY and CDR2 FYNNEI. Between the trimmed V and J ends, which lost 5 bases and 4 bases, there was a span of 18 bases. DNA for the CDR3: TGTGCCAGCAGTCTTCGAGGACTTCCACTTTACGAGCAGTACTTC. It codes for CASSLRGLPLYEQYF.